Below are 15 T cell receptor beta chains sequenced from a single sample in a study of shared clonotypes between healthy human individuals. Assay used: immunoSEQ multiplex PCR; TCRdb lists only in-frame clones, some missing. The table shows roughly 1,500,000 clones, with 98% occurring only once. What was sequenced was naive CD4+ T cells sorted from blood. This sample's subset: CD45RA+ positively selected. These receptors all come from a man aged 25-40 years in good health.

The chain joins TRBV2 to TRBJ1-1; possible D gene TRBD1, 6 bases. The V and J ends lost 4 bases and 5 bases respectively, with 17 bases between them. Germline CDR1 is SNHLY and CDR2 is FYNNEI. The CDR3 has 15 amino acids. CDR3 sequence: CASSGGRGRRTEAFF. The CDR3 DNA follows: TGTGCCAGCAGTGGGGGTAGGGGGAGGAGAACTGAAGCTTTCTTT.

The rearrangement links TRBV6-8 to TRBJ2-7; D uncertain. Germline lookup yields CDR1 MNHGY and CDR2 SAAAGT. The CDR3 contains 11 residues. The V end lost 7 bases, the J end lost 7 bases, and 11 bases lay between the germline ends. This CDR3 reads CASNPVREQYF. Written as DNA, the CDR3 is TGTGCCAGCAACCCGGTCCGTGAGCAGTACTTC.

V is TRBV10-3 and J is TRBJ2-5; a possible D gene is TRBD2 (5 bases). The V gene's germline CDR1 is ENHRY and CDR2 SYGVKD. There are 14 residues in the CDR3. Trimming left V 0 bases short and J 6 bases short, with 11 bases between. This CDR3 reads CAISESFSAQTQYF. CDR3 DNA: TGTGCCATCAGTGAGTCATTTAGCGCGCAGACCCAGTACTTC.

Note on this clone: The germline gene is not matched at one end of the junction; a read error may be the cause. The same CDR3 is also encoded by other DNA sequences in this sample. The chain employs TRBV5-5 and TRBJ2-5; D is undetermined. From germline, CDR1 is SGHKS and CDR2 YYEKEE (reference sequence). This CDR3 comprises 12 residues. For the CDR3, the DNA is TGTGCCAGCAGCTTGGCCCGAGAGACCCAATACTTC. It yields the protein CASSLARETQYF.

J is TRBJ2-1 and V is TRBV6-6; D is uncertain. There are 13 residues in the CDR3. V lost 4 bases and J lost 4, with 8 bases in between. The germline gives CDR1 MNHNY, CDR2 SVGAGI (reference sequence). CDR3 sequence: CASSSQTYNEQFF. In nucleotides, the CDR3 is TGTGCCAGCAGTTCCCAGACATACAATGAGCAGTTCTTC.

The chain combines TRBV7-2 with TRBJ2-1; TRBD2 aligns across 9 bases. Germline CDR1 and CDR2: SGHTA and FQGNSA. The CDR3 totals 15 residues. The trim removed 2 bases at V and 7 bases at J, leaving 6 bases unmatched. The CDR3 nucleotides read TGTGCCAGCAGCTTATATGCGGGAGGGAGGAATGAGCAGTTCTTC. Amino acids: CASSLYAGGRNEQFF. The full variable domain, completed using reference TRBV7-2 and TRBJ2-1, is GAGVSQSPSNKVTEKGKDVELRCDPISGHTALYWYRQSLGQGLEFLIYFQGNSAPDKSGLPSDRFSAERTGGSVSTLTIQRTQQEDSAVYLCASSLYAGGRNEQFFGPGTRLTVL.

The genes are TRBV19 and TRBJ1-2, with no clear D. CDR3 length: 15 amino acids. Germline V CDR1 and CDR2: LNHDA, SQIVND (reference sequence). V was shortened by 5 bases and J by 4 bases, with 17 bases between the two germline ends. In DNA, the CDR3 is TGTGCCAGTAGTCCCCGGGCCTATGAGGGCTATGGCTACACCTTC. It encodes CASSPRAYEGYGYTF.

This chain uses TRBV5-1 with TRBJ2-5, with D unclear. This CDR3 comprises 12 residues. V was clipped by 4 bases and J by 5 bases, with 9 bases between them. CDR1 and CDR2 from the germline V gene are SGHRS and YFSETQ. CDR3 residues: CASSPLGETQYF. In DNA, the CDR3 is TGCGCCAGCAGCCCTTTGGGGGAGACCCAGTACTTC.

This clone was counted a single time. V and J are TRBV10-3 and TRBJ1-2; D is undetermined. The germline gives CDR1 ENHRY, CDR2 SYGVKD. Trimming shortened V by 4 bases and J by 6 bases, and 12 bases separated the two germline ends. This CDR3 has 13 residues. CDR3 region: CAISGRTVDGYTF. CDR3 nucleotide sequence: TGTGCCATCAGTGGCAGGACGGTCGATGGCTACACCTTC.

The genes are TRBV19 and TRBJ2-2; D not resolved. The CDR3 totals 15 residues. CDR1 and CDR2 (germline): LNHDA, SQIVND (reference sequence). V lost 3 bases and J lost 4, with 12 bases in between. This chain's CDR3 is CASSIVVRGTGELFF. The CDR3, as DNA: TGTGCCAGTAGTATTGTAGTCAGAGGCACCGGGGAGCTGTTTTTT.

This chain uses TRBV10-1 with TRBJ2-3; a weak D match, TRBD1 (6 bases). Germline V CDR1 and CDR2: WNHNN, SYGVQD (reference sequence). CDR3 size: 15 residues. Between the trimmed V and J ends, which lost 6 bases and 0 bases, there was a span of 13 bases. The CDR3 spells CASRQGLHSTDTQYF. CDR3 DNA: TGCGCCAGCAGACAGGGCCTTCACAGCACAGATACGCAGTATTTT.

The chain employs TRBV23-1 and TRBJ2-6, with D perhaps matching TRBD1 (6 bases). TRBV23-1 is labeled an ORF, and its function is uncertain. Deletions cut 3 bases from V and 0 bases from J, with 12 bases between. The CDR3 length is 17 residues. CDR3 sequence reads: CASSQGAGGSGANVLTF. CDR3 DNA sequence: TGCGCCAGCAGTCAGGGGGCAGGTGGCTCTGGGGCCAACGTCCTGACTTTC.

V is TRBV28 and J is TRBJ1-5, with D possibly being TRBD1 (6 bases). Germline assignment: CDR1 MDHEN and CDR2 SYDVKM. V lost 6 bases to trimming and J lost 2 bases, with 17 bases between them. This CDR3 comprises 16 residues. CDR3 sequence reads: CASSPAEGGGNQPQHF. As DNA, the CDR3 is TGTGCCAGCAGCCCAGCGGAGGGGGGGGGCAATCAGCCCCAGCATTTT.

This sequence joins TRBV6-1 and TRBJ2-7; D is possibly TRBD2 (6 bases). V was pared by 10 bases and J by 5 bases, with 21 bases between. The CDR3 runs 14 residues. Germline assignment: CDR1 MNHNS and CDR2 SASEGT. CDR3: CATLRDLDYDEQYF. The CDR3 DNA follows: TGTGCCACCCTCAGGGACTTGGACTATGACGAGCAGTACTTC.

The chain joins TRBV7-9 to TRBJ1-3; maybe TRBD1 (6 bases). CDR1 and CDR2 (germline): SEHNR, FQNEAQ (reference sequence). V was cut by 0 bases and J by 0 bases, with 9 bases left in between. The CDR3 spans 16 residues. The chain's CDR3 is CASSLADRVSGNTIYF. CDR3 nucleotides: TGTGCCAGCAGCTTAGCGGACAGAGTCTCTGGAAACACCATATATTTT.